Below are 3 T cell receptor beta chains sequenced from a single sample in a study of T cells expressing NK-cell markers. After re-calling the 5' RACE reads, TCRdb lists one entry per CDR3 protein, DNA absent. This table lists about 380,000 distinct CDR3 sequences. Input material: blood T cells: a sorted CD56 or NKG2C T cell subset, CD4+ or CD8+ T cells, or bulk PBMC T cells (not recorded which). The source is a man aged 18-69 years in good health.

The chain is built from TRBV2 and TRBJ2-7; lacking DNA, the TRBD1 call made by TCRdb goes unchecked. Germline assignment: CDR1 SNHLY and CDR2 FYNNEI. This CDR3 comprises 14 residues. CDR3 loop: CASVDRGLSYEQYF.

The V call is TRBV6-5, the J call TRBJ2-5; TCRdb proposes TRBD1, but this gene call is untestable without DNA. Germline-derived CDR1 and CDR2 are MNHEY and SVGAGI. The CDR3 contains 12 residues. CDR3: CASSGQTSTQYF.

The chain recombines TRBV13 with TRBJ2-7. This CDR3 has 13 residues. Germline CDR1 is PRHDT and CDR2 is FYEKMQ (reference sequence). The CDR3 reads CASSLAPSYEQYF. The full variable domain, with the rest looked up from reference TRBV13 and TRBJ2-7, is AAGVIQSPRHLIKEKRETATLKCYPIPRHDTVYWYQQGPGQDPQFLISFYEKMQSDKGSIPDRFSAQQFSDYHSELNMSSLELGDSALYFCASSLAPSYEQYFGPGTRLTVT.